This TCR beta chain emerged from a study of blood T cell repertoires in COVID-19. The overall study: Donors in the United States, Italy and Spain gave samples during acute or convalescent COVID-19. The analysed material was cDNA or gDNA that came from T cells, B-cell-depleted T cells, or PBMCs.

In the original analysis: Amplification with reference gene primers provided the estimates of nucleated cell counts. The table came from immunoSEQ multiplex PCR; TCRdb's copy has only in-frame clones and leaves some out. V, J and clone size were drawn from that table, and D and trimming were deduced from the DNA. The sample has over 200,000 clones, roughly 76% seen once. This CDR3 is built from 15 residues. The germline gives CDR1 LNHDA, CDR2 SQIVND (reference sequence). The J segment lost 7 bases and the V segment lost 6 bases, leaving 13 bases of the junction unmatched. The V call is TRBV19, the J call TRBJ2-5, with 8 positions matching TRBD1. The sequencing input was peripheral blood. This receptor was taken from a human donor in a cohort sampled during active COVID-19. The DNA for the CDR3 is TGTGCCAGTAGCGTAACAGGGGGTCGTTTTGGGACCCAGTACTTC. Protein sequence: CASSVTGGRFGTQYF.